This TCR beta chain appears in the sequencing data of a study of cytomegalovirus exposure and HLA in healthy donors. The donors were part of the validation cohort, which consisted of under 150 subjects and was separate from the first cohort of about 720 subjects. Concerning this clone itself: Its antigen is undetermined.

The protocol was immunoSEQ multiplex PCR, while the TCRdb copy is restricted to in-frame clones and leaves out a portion. The sample has tens of thousands of clones, roughly 94% seen once. The study, taken as a whole, reports: A few CMV-associated chains proved CMV antigen-specific in vitro. Diagnosis of cytomegalovirus status made by the classifier reportedly showed high specificity and sensitivity. The study flagged around 150 TCR beta chains as cytomegalovirus-associated.

The sequenced sample consisted of PBMCs. This clonotype was sampled from a man in his late teens or twenties in good health and CMV-seronegative.

In DNA form, the CDR3 reads TGTGCCAGCTCCCAAAGGGGGCGAGACACTGAAGCTTTCTTT. Translating it yields CASSQRGRDTEAFF. V usage is TRBV27 and J usage is TRBJ1-1; TRBD1 agrees at 7 bases. Unmatched junction bases numbered 9, after V lost 8 bases and J lost 3 bases. Germline V gene sequence: CDR1 MNHEY, CDR2 SMNVEV (reference sequence). This CDR3 contains 14 residues.